The 7 T cell receptor beta chains reported below all come from one sample, sequenced in a study of blood T cells in healthy people across ages. With a J-beta primer mix and a sample-barcoded 5' primer, a second PCR ran about 6 to 11 cycles. TCRdb analysed the 5' RACE reads with MiXCR anew, one entry per CDR3 protein. The table shows under 1,100,000 distinct CDR3 sequences, with around 27% occurring only once. This same sample was also part of a study on T cells of mothers and their children.

Sequencing used blood. Source of these receptors: a girl aged 2 to 9 in good health.

CDR3 protein: CATSDPVKKAGDHYNEQFF. DNA of the CDR3: TGTGCCACCAGTGATCCAGTAAAAAAAGCGGGGGACCATTACAATGAGCAGTTCTTC. This rearrangement joins TRBV24-1 to TRBJ2-5; 8 nucleotides agree with TRBD2. The end of the DNA aligns better with TRBJ2-1, so the J call may be wrong. Germline V CDR1 and CDR2: KGHDR, SFDVKD. This CDR3 has 19 amino acids.

CDR3 region: CSVELAGTGGYTF. In DNA, the CDR3 is TGCAGCGTTGAATTGGCAGGGACGGGTGGCTACACCTTC. V is TRBV29-1 and J is TRBJ1-2; tentatively, D is TRBD1 (5 bases). Deletions cut 2 bases from V and 7 bases from J, with 14 bases between. The CDR3 consists of 13 residues. Germline V gene lookup returns CDR1 SQVTM and CDR2 ANQGSEA.

This clonotype has just a few counts. The chain carries TRBV3-1 and TRBJ1-5; TRBD1 matches at 7 bases. The trim removed 5 bases at V and 5 bases at J, leaving 6 bases unmatched. Germline V CDR1 and CDR2: LGHDT, YNNKEL (reference sequence). This CDR3 has 14 amino acids. CDR3: CASSATGDDQPQHF. CDR3 coding DNA: TGTGCCAGCAGCGCAACAGGGGACGATCAGCCCCAGCATTTT.

Only a few counts were recorded for this clonotype. The CDR3 reads CASSVGIEPQETQYF. As DNA, the CDR3 is TGTGCCAGCAGCGTAGGAATAGAACCCCAAGAGACCCAGTACTTC. This chain links TRBV9 with TRBJ2-5, with no clear D. Trimming took off 0 bases at V and 1 base at J, with 10 bases between the two ends. Germline CDR1 SGDLS, CDR2 YYNGEE. The CDR3 spans 15 residues. Full variable domain (remainder filled in from reference TRBV9 and TRBJ2-5): DSGVTQTPKHLITATGQRVTLRCSPRSGDLSVYWYQQSLDQGLQFLIQYYNGEERAKGNILERFSAQQFPDLHSELNLSSLELGDSALYFCASSVGIEPQETQYFGPGTRLLVL.

This clonotype was observed a handful of times. This chain connects TRBV15 to TRBJ2-7, with D tentatively TRBD2 (5 bases). The V gene lost 8 bases and the J gene lost 4 bases, with 15 bases spanning the gap. This CDR3 spans 13 amino acids. Germline loops: CDR1 LNHNV, CDR2 YYDKDF (reference sequence). The DNA for the CDR3 is TGTGCCACCTCACGGGGAGAGCTTTACGAGCAGTACTTC. It translates to CATSRGELYEQYF.

Comments on this clonotype: The junction departs from the called germline gene at one end, perhaps through a read error. The V gene is TRBV4-1, the J gene TRBJ2-3; D is undetermined. CDR1 and CDR2 (germline): MGHRA, YSYEKL. This CDR3 region has 12 residues. CDR3: CASSPPGPCPTF. The CDR3 DNA is TGCGCCAGCAGCCCACCGGGTCCCTGCCCTACTTTT.

This clonotype appeared a few times. V usage is TRBV29-1 and J usage is TRBJ2-3; D is unclear. Trimming took 7 bases from V and 6 from J, leaving 17 bases between them. The CDR3 is made up of 13 amino acids. Germline CDR1 SQVTM, CDR2 ANQGSEA. The CDR3 here is CSAAGVLGDTQYF. CDR3 bases: TGCAGCGCCGCTGGCGTCTTGGGGGATACGCAGTATTTT.